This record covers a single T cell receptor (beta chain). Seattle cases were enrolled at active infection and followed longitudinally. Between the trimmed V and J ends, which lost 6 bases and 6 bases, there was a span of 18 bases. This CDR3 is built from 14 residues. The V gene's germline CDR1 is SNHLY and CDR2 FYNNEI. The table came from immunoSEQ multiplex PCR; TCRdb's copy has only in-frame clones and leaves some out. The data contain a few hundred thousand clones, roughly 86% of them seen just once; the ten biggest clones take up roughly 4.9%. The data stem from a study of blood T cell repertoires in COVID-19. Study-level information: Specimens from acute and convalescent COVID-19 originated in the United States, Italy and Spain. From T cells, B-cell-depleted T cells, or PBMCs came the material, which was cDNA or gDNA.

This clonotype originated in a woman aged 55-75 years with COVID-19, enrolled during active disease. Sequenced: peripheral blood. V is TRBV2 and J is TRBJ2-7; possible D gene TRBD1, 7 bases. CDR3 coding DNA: TGTGCCAGCAGCAAGGGACAGCGGAGGGGCGAGCAGTACTTC. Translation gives CASSKGQRRGEQYF. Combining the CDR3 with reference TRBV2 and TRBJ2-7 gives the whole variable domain EPEVTQTPSHQVTQMGQEVILRCVPISNHLYFYWYRQILGQKVEFLVSFYNNEISEKSEIFDDQFSVERPDGSNFTLKIRSTKLEDSAMYFCASSKGQRRGEQYFGPGTRLTVT.